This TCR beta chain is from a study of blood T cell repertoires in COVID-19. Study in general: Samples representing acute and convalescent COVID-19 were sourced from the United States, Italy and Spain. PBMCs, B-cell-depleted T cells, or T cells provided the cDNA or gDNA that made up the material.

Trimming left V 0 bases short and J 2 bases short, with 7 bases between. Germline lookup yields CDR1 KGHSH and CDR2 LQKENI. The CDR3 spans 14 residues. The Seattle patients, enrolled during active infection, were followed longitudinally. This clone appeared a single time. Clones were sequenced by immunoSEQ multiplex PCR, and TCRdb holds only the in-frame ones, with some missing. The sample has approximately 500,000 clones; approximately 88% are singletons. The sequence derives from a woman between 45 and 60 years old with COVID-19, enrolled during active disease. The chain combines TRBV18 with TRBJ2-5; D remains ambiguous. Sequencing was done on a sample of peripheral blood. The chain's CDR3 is CASSPPTQQETQYF. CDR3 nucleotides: TGTGCCAGCTCACCACCGACACAGCAAGAGACCCAGTACTTC. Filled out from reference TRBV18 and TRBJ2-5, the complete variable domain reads NAGVMQNPRHLVRRRGQEARLRCSPMKGHSHVYWYRQLPEEGLKFMVYLQKENIIDESGMPKERFSAEFPKEGPSILRIQQVVRGDSAAYFCASSPPTQQETQYFGPGTRLLVL.